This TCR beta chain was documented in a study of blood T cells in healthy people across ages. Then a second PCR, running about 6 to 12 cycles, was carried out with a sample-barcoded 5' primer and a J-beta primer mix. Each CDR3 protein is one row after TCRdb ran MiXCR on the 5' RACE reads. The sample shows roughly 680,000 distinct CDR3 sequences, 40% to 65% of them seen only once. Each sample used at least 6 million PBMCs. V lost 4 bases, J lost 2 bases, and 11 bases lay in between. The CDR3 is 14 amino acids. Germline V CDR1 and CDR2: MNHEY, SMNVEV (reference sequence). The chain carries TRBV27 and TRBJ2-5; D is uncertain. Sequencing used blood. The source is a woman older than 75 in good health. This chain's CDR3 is CASSSGRSQETQYF. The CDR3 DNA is TGTGCCAGCAGTTCAGGACGGAGTCAAGAGACCCAGTACTTC.